This TCR beta chain was sequenced in a study of CD8 T cells in ankylosing spondylitis (dated by TCRdb to the late 2010s). Study-level background: To find TCR variants linked to disease, the study profiled T cell receptor beta repertoires in ankylosing spondylitis patients and healthy donors. In total, the full study cohort was made up of 100 to 140 healthy donors and about two dozen ankylosing spondylitis patients. Peripheral blood was sampled, and synovial fluid was additionally collected from ankylosing spondylitis patients.

The CDR3 covers 15 residues, taking in both the cysteine and the phenylalanine. Only the CDR3 DNA is retained, 45 bases long and in frame from the first base. V sheds 3 bases and J sheds 2 bases, leaving 13 bases between their ends. CDR1 and CDR2 are drawn from the germline V gene: SGDLS, YYNGEE. Sequencing instrument: Illumina HiSeq 2500. Quantitative 5'-RACE with molecular barcodes was used to prepare TCR beta libraries. Regarding the original processing steps: A new computational method based on a probabilistic model of VDJ rearrangement was used to identify disease-linked TCR variants. TCRdb took the public reads, trimmed them with fastp at Q25, ran MiXCR for clone calling and kept in-frame beta chains. Records with the same CDR3 protein are collapsed into one entry carrying the most frequent genes and DNA. None of the V and J calls come from the authors' own analysis; TCRdb made them. For this sample the table gives around 320,000 distinct CDR3 sequences, of which roughly 20% were detected only once. The ten largest account for roughly 3.4% of the sample.

Summary of the overall study and its limitations: Some TCR beta motif variants had previously been reported in synovial fluid and blood of reactive arthritis patients, which suggested common disease-initiation mechanisms. The disease-linked clones were reported as significantly enriched in matched synovial fluid samples from ankylosing spondylitis patients. A CD8+ phenotype was shown by the disease-linked clones, which were found at relatively low frequencies in peripheral blood. A TCR beta motif made up of several highly homologous amino acid variants appeared to be characteristic of blood from ankylosing spondylitis patients.

There are a few counts of this clonotype. It has no known antigen specificity. Base qualities are not at hand, and no much larger clone is one base apart. The rearrangement joined TRBV9 to TRBJ2-3, with an unclear D gene assignment. This receptor was taken from a female donor with ankylosing spondylitis or in good health (not recorded which). Sequencing input: blood, either unsorted or a sorted T cell fraction (not recorded which). CDR3 reads: CASSAGSPSTDTQYF. Here is the DNA: TGTGCCAGCAGCGCCGGATCTCCTTCCACAGATACGCAGTATTTT.